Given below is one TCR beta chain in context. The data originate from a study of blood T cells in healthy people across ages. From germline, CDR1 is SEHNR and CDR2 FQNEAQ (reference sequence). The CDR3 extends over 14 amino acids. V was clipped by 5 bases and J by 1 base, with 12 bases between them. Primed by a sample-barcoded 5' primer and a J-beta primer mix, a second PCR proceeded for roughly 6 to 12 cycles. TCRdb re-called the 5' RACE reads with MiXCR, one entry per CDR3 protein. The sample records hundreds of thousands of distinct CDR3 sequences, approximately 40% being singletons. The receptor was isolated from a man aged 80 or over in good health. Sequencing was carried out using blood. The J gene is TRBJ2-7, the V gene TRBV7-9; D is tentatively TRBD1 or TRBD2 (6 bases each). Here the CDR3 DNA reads TGTGCCAGCAGCCAAGGGGGGAGGTCCTACGAGCAGTACTTC. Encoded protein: CASSQGGRSYEQYF.